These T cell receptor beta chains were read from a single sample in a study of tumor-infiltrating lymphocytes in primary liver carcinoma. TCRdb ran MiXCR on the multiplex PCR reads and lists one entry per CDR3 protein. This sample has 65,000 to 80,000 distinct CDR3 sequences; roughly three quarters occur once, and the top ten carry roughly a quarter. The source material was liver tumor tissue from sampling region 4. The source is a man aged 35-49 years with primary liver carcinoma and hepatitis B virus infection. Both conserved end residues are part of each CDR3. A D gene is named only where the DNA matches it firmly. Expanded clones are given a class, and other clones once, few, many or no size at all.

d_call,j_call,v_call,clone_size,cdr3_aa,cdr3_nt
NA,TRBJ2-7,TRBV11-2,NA,CDSSLSDGAYEQHF,TGTGACAGCAGCTTATCCGACGGAGCCTACGAGCAGCACTTC
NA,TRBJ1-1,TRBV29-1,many,CSVAGDGTEAFF,TGCAGCGTTGCTGGGGACGGCACTGAAGCTTTCTTT
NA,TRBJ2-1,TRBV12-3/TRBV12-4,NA,CASTLQGGDEQFF,TGTGCCAGCACCCTCCAAGGGGGGGATGAACAGTTCTTC
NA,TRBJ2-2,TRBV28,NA,CARSRQGGTGELFF,TGTGCCAGGAGCAGACAGGGAGGCACCGGGGAGCTCTTTTTT
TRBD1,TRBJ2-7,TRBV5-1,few,CASSSGQGFLYEQYF,TGCGCCAGTAGCTCAGGACAGGGCTTCCTCTACGAGCAGTACTTC
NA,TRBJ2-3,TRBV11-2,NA,CASSQGTPGTDTEYF,TGTGCCAGCAGCCAAGGGACTCCAGGCACAGATACGGAGTATTTT
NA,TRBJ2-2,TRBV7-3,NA,CASSKDRSDGGLFF,TGTGCCAGCAGCAAAGACAGGTCCGACGGGGGGCTGTTTTTT
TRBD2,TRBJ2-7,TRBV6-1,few,CARSGTSGYEQYF,TGTGCCAGGTCGGGGACTAGCGGCTACGAGCAATACTTC
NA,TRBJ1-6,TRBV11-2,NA,CASSSLSGDSPLHF,TGTGCCAGCAGCTCTCTCTCCGGAGATTCACCCCTCCACTTT
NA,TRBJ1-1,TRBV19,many,CASSIDKRNTEAFF,TGTGCCAGTAGTATAGATAAAAGGAACACTGAAGCTTTCTTT
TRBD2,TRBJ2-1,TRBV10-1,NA,CASSGKRGSYDEQFF,TGCGCCAGCAGTGGGAAGCGGGGGTCCTACGATGAGCAGTTCTTC
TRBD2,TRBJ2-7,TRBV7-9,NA,CASSLWDYFYEQYF,TGTGCCAGCAGCTTATGGGACTATTTCTACGAGCAGTACTTC
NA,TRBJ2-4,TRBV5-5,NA,CASSLEARANIKYF,TGTGCCAGCAGCCTAGAGGCCCGGGCGAACATTAAGTACTTC
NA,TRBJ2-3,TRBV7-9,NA,CARSISREEDMQYF,TGTGCCAGGAGTATTAGCAGGGAGGAGGATATGCAGTATTTT
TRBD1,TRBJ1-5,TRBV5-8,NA,CASSSDRGQSQHF,TGTGCCAGCAGTTCTGACAGGGGTCAGTCCCAGCATTTT
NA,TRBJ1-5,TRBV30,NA,CAWSVLALNQSQHF,TGTGCCTGGAGTGTATTGGCTTTGAATCAGTCCCAGCATTTT
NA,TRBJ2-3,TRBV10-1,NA,CASSGERDTDAQYF,TGCGCCAGCAGTGGGGAGAGGGACACAGATGCGCAGTATTTT
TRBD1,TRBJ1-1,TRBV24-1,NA,CATAGTGSGTEAFF,TGTGCCACAGCCGGGACAGGGTCGGGGACTGAAGCTTTCTTT
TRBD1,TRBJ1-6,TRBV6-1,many,CASNRDRGTSYNSPLHF,TGTGCCAGCAACCGGGACAGGGGGACGTCCTATAATTCACCCCTCCACTTT
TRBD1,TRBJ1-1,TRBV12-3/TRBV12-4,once,CASSHRGEEHTEAFF,TGTGCCAGCAGTCACAGGGGTGAGGAACACACTGAAGCTTTCTTT
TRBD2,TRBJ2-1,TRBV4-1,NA,CASSQSGTSCGNEQFF,TGCGCAAGTAGCCAATCCGGGACTAGCTGTGGCAATGAGCAGTTCTTT
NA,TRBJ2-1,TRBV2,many,CASRLEGLNPYNEQFF,TGTGCCAGCAGGCTAGAGGGGCTCAATCCCTACAATGAGCAGTTCTTC
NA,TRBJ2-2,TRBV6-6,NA,CASRGSGELFF,TGTGCTAGCCGGGGCAGCGGGGAGCTGTTTTTT
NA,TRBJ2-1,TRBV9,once,CASSRRDSSYNEQFF,TGTGCCAGCAGCCGCCGGGACTCATCCTACAATGAGCAGTTCTTC
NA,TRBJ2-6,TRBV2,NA,CASSTSTGANVLTF,TGTGCCAGCAGTACCTCTACTGGGGCCAACGTCCTGACTTTC
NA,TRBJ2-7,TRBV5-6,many,CASSPLDFSYEQYF,TGTGCCAGCAGCCCCCTCGACTTCTCCTACGAGCAGTACTTC
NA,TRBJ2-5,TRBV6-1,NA,CANSVNQEIQYF,TGTGCCAACAGTGTCAACCAAGAGATCCAGTACTTC
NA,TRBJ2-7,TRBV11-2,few,CASSSTRGRGYEHYF,TGTGCCAGCAGCTCAACCCGGGGGAGAGGATACGAGCACTACTTC
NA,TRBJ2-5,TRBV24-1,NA,CATSGGARETQYF,TGTGCTACCAGTGGGGGGGCAAGGGAGACCCAGTACTTC
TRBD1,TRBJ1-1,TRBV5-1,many,CASSLDPGGSEAFF,TGCGCCAGCAGCTTGGATCCAGGGGGTAGTGAAGCTTTCTTT
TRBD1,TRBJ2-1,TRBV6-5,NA,CASSWTGNNKQFF,TGTGCCAGCAGCTGGACAGGTAACAATAAGCAGTTCTTC
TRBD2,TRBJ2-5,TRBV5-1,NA,CASGPLAGGSQETQYF,TGCGCCAGCGGCCCCCTAGCGGGAGGATCACAAGAGACCCAGTATTTC
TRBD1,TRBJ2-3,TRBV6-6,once,CASSTDRPIQYF,TGTGCCAGCAGTACGGACAGGCCGATTCAGTATTTT
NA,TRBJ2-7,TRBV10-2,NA,CAGSDSGSGRGYEQYF,TGCGCCGGCAGTGACTCTGGGAGTGGGAGGGGGTACGAGCAGTACTTC
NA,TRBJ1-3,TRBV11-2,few,CASSPKGGNTIYF,TGTGCCAGCAGCCCCAAGGGTGGGAACACCATATATTTT
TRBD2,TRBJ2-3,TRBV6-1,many,CASSLEGRALDTQYF,TGTGCCAGCAGCTTGGAGGGGAGGGCGTTAGATACGCAGTATTTT
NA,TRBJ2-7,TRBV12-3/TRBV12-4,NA,CVSRSTRGSYEQYF,TGTGTCAGCAGGAGTACTAGAGGCTCCTACGAGCAGTACTTC
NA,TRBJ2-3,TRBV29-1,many,CSVEEGPDTQYF,TGCAGCGTTGAGGAGGGGCCAGATACGCAGTATTTT
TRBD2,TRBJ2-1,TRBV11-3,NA,CASSLSWDSGRPEQFF,TGTGCCAGCAGCTTATCGTGGGATAGCGGGAGACCTGAACAGTTCTTC
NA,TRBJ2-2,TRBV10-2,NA,CASSEIPVGGNTGELFF,TGCGCCAGCAGTGAAATCCCGGTAGGGGGGAACACAGGGGAGCTGTTTTTT
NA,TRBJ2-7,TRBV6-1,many,CASSGDLLSSCEQYF,TGTGCCAGCAGTGGCGATCTCTTAAGCTCCTGCGAGCAGTACTTC
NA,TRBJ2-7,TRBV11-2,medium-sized,CASSSGISEQYF,TGTGCCAGCAGCTCAGGGATTAGCGAGCAGTACTTC